The 26 T cell receptor beta chains given below trace back to one sample, sequenced in a study of cytomegalovirus exposure and HLA in healthy donors (dated by TCRdb to the late 2010s). Libraries were made using the immunoSEQ multiplex PCR assay. The multiplex PCR relied on a mix of 60 forward primers for TCR Vbeta segments and 13 reverse primers for TCR Jbeta segments. TCRdb carries this immuneACCESS record with in-frame sequences only. Its versions omit some clonotypes, under half of them owing to an unresolved V gene in the studies checked, with the rest unexplained. Counted in this sample were around 100,000 clones; around 81% of them appeared once. Around 4.2% of the sample lies in the top ten. Sequencing input: PBMCs. These receptors originate from a woman in her 70s in good health and CMV-seropositive.

This chain joins TRBV7-9 and TRBJ2-1; D is perhaps TRBD2 (5 bases). V was pared by 5 bases and J by 5 bases, with 19 bases between. This CDR3 has 16 residues. The germline V gene has CDR1 SEHNR and CDR2 FQNEAQ (reference sequence). The CDR3 sequence is CASSTSGSSPDNEQFF. For the CDR3, the DNA is TGTGCCAGCAGCACTAGTGGCAGCTCGCCCGACAATGAGCAGTTCTTC.

J is TRBJ2-3 and V is TRBV5-8; no firm D call. Germline CDR1 reads SGHTS; CDR2 reads YDEGEE. The CDR3 sequence is 14 residues long. Trimming left V 0 bases short and J 4 bases short, with 9 bases between. Here the CDR3 DNA reads TGTGCCAGCAGCTTGGGACACCCTTCAGATACGCAGTATTTT. Translating it yields CASSLGHPSDTQYF.

The V call is TRBV7-2, the J call TRBJ2-1; tentatively, D is TRBD1 (5 bases). V was shortened by 0 bases and J by 9 bases, with 12 bases between the two germline ends. The CDR3 has 14 amino acids. Per the germline V gene, CDR1 is SGHTA and CDR2 is FQGNSA. CDR3 in DNA: TGTGCCAGCAGCTTAGCGCTGGGGCTGATTGAGCAGTTCTTC. It encodes CASSLALGLIEQFF.

Only a few counts were recorded for this clone. The rearrangement uses TRBV5-1 and TRBJ2-6; 8 bases fit TRBD1. CDR3 length: 16 residues. With 4 bases clipped from V and 4 bases from J, the junction kept 7 bases outside the gene matches. Germline CDR1 is SGHRS and CDR2 is YFSETQ. CDR3 region: CASSPDRDSGANVLTF. The CDR3 nucleotides read TGCGCCAGCAGCCCGGACAGGGATTCGGGGGCCAACGTCCTGACTTTC.

The sample holds one count of this clone. The chain links TRBV30 to TRBJ1-1; TRBD1 matches 9 bases. The V and J ends lost 0 bases and 3 bases, in that order; junction bases with no gene match: 5. Germline V gene lookup returns CDR1 GTSNPN and CDR2 SVGIG (reference sequence). The CDR3 is 15 amino acids. CDR3 amino acids: CAWSVGRTGDTEAFF. The CDR3 DNA reads as TGTGCCTGGAGTGTAGGTAGGACAGGGGACACTGAAGCTTTCTTT. The complete variable domain, with remaining parts taken from reference TRBV30 and TRBJ1-1, reads SQTIHQWPATLVQPVGSPLSLECTVEGTSNPNLYWYRQAAGRGLQLLFYSVGIGQISSEVPQNLSASRPQDRQFILSSKKLLLSDSGFYLCAWSVGRTGDTEAFFGQGTRLTVV.

Of note for this clone: Sequence at one end of the junction differs from germline and may be a read error. The genes are TRBV5-1 and TRBJ1-5; 7 nucleotides line up with TRBD1. CDR1 and CDR2 (germline): SGHRS, YFSETQ. CDR3 size: 16 residues. CDR3 DNA sequence: TGCGCCAGCAGCTTGGGACAGGGTCATAGCCATCAGCCCCAGCATTTT. It yields the protein CASSLGQGHSHQPQHF.

The V and J genes are TRBV2 and TRBJ2-1, with 8 bases aligning to TRBD1. Germline V gene sequence: CDR1 SNHLY, CDR2 FYNNEI. This CDR3 region has 15 residues. Trimming cost V 7 bases and J 6 bases; bases outside gene matches: 11. CDR3 nucleotides: TGTGCCAGCATCGCCCGGGACAGGCAGTCCAATGAGCAGTTCTTC. It specifies CASIARDRQSNEQFF.

This chain connects TRBV6-6 to TRBJ1-2, with 7 bases identical to TRBD1. The germline V gene encodes CDR1 MNHNY and CDR2 SVGAGI (reference sequence). Trimming removed 5 bases from V and 4 bases from J; junction bases left unmatched: 7. This CDR3 is 14 amino acids long. The CDR3: CASSPTGIGYGYTF. CDR3 in DNA: TGTGCCAGCAGTCCGACAGGGATTGGCTATGGCTACACCTTC.

This clone was seen only a few times. The chain employs TRBV5-1 and TRBJ2-3; TRBD2 aligns across 7 bases. V lost 0 bases and J lost 2; bases outside the gene matches: 6. Germline CDR1 and CDR2: SGHRS and YFSETQ. The CDR3 spans 16 residues. This CDR3 reads CASSLASGGSTDTQYF. The CDR3 coding sequence is TGCGCCAGCAGCTTGGCTAGCGGAGGGTCCACAGATACGCAGTATTTT.

The gene calls are TRBV30 and TRBJ1-5; 8 bases map to TRBD1. This CDR3 comprises 14 residues. Per germline, CDR1 GTSNPN and CDR2 SVGIG (reference sequence). Unmatched junction bases numbered 3, after V lost 5 bases and J lost 0 bases. DNA for the CDR3: TGTGCCTGGTCGACAGGGGATAGCAATCAGCCCCAGCATTTT. Its translation: CAWSTGDSNQPQHF.

The chain is built from TRBV7-3 and TRBJ2-5, with D maybe TRBD1 (6 bases). V shed 2 bases and J shed 4 bases, with 8 bases lying between them. This CDR3 comprises 13 residues. In germline, CDR1 is SGHTA, CDR2 FQGTGA. CDR3 in DNA: TGTGCCAGCAGCTTAGTCAGGGGAGAGACCCAGTACTTC. It specifies CASSLVRGETQYF.

The chain carries TRBV4-3 and TRBJ1-2, with 7 bases lining up with TRBD1. The CDR3 totals 16 residues. Germline V gene sequence: CDR1 LGHNA, CDR2 YSLEER. Germline trimming cut 1 base from V and 1 base from J; bases unmatched to any gene: 6. The CDR3 is CASSQGVQGGNYGYTF. In DNA, the CDR3 is TGCGCCAGCAGCCAAGGGGTGCAGGGGGGTAACTATGGCTACACCTTC.

The chain recombines TRBV5-4 with TRBJ2-5, with TRBD2 matching over 7 bases. The V and J ends lost 3 bases and 2 bases, in that order; junction bases with no gene match: 10. Looked up from germline, CDR1 is SGHNT and CDR2 is YYREEE (reference sequence). The CDR3 has 16 amino acids. In DNA, the CDR3 is TGTGCCAGCAGCTGGGGGGTCCCAGCGGGGCAAGAGACCCAGTACTTC. Its translation is CASSWGVPAGQETQYF.

This clone was seen a few times. The gene calls are TRBV10-3 and TRBJ1-1; D remains unclear. CDR1 is ENHRY and CDR2 is SYGVKD in the germline V gene. V was clipped by 6 bases and J by 0 bases, with 11 bases between them. This CDR3 region has 14 residues. Here the CDR3 reads CAISPTVMNTEAFF. DNA of the CDR3: TGTGCCATCAGCCCCACAGTAATGAACACTGAAGCTTTCTTT.

This clone was recorded a few times. The rearrangement uses TRBV7-2 and TRBJ2-1; TRBD2 matches 11 bases. Trimming cost V 2 bases and J 10 bases; bases outside gene matches: 7. The germline V gene encodes CDR1 SGHTA and CDR2 FQGNSA. The length of the CDR3 is 15 residues. CDR3 residues: CASSLKVAGGREQFF. The CDR3 nucleotides are TGTGCCAGCAGCTTAAAAGTAGCGGGAGGGCGCGAGCAGTTCTTC.

The rearrangement joins TRBV18 to TRBJ2-5; 9 bases agree with TRBD1. TRBJ2-7 matches the DNA end more closely, so the J call is doubtful. The length of the CDR3 is 13 residues. Germline V gene sequence: CDR1 KGHSH, CDR2 LQKENI. The CDR3 bases are TGTGCCAGCTCACCACCGACAGGGGGCGAGCAGTACTTC. It translates to CASSPPTGGEQYF.

The V and J genes are TRBV7-9 and TRBJ1-1; 11 nucleotides match TRBD1. The CDR3 loop spans 16 amino acids. The germline V gene has CDR1 SEHNR and CDR2 FQNEAQ (reference sequence). V gave up 4 bases and J gave up 5 bases; unmatched junction bases: 9. CDR3 DNA sequence: TGTGCCAGCAGCTCCCATGGGGACAGGGGGTCGACTGAAGCTTTCTTT. As protein: CASSSHGDRGSTEAFF.

The genes are TRBV7-2 and TRBJ1-2, with a tentative D call TRBD1 (5 bases). This CDR3 has 14 residues. The ends were cut back, 3 bases at V and 7 bases at J, with 15 bases in the middle. Germline CDR1 reads SGHTA; CDR2 reads FQGNSA. The CDR3 DNA sequence: TGTGCCAGCAGCTTTCCTAGGGACTGGGGTGGCTACACCTTC. It codes for CASSFPRDWGGYTF.

This rearrangement joins TRBV7-3 to TRBJ2-5; D gene unclear. The V gene's germline CDR1 is SGHTA and CDR2 FQGTGA. Trimming pared 2 bases from V and 4 bases from J, leaving 8 bases between. This CDR3 is built from 13 residues. CDR3 nucleotide sequence: TGTGCCAGCAGCTTATCCGTTTTAGAGACCCAGTACTTC. As protein: CASSLSVLETQYF.

Comments on this clone: The junction does not match germline at one end; this may be a read error. V and J are TRBV7-9 and TRBJ2-7, with D hard to call. The CDR3 loop spans 12 amino acids. Per the germline V gene, CDR1 is SEHNR and CDR2 is FQNEAQ (reference sequence). This CDR3 is CSSSPGGFEQYF. The DNA of the CDR3 is TGTTCCAGCAGCCCAGGTGGGTTCGAGCAGTACTTC.

There are a few counts of this clone. The V gene is TRBV9, the J gene TRBJ1-4; D gene ambiguous. The CDR3 is 12 amino acids. Trimming left V 3 bases short and J 8 bases short, with 8 bases between. Germline V lookup: CDR1 SGDLS, CDR2 YYNGEE. The CDR3 bases are TGTGCCAGCAGCGGAATAGAGGAAAAACTGTTTTTT. This gives the protein CASSGIEEKLFF.

The chain carries TRBV4-3 and TRBJ2-3, with D possibly being TRBD2 (5 bases). With 0 bases removed from V and 1 base from J, the gap between germline ends came to 14 bases. The CDR3 contains 17 residues. CDR1 is LGHNA and CDR2 is YSLEER in the germline V gene. CDR3 sequence (DNA): TGCGCCAGCAGCCAAGAGCCTGGGCGGAGGCGCACAGATACGCAGTATTTT. Translated, it gives CASSQEPGRRRTDTQYF.

The gene calls are TRBV7-9 and TRBJ2-1; possible D gene TRBD2, 5 bases. This CDR3 region has 16 residues. Trimming took off 7 bases at V and 3 bases at J, with 19 bases between the two ends. Germline V gene sequence: CDR1 SEHNR, CDR2 FQNEAQ (reference sequence). The CDR3 is CASIIWRASIYNEQFF. For the CDR3, the DNA is TGTGCCAGCATCATATGGCGGGCTAGTATCTACAATGAGCAGTTCTTC.

The V call is TRBV18, the J call TRBJ2-1, with D possibly matching TRBD1 (5 bases). In germline, CDR1 is KGHSH, CDR2 LQKENI. Trimming stripped 6 bases from V and 8 bases from J, with 23 bases between. The CDR3 totals 16 residues. The CDR3 nucleotides are TGTGCCAGCTCCCCAAGGGGCCAGGGTAGGCTCGATGAGCAGTTCTTC. Its translation: CASSPRGQGRLDEQFF.

The V and J genes are TRBV5-1 and TRBJ1-1; the D is unclear. Between the trimmed V and J ends, which lost 0 bases and 4 bases, there was a span of 10 bases. The CDR3 runs 14 residues. CDR1 SGHRS and CDR2 YFSETQ come from the germline V gene. The CDR3 region has the DNA TGCGCCAGCAGCTTGGGAGGTGCGGGCACTGAAGCTTTCTTT. It codes for CASSLGGAGTEAFF.

The gene calls are TRBV7-3 and TRBJ1-1; D not resolved. This CDR3 region has 15 residues. The germline V gene has CDR1 SGHTA and CDR2 FQGTGA. Deletions cut 2 bases from V and 1 base from J, with 11 bases between. CDR3: CASSLYGIQNTEAFF. The CDR3 bases are TGTGCCAGCAGCTTATACGGTATCCAGAACACTGAAGCTTTCTTT.